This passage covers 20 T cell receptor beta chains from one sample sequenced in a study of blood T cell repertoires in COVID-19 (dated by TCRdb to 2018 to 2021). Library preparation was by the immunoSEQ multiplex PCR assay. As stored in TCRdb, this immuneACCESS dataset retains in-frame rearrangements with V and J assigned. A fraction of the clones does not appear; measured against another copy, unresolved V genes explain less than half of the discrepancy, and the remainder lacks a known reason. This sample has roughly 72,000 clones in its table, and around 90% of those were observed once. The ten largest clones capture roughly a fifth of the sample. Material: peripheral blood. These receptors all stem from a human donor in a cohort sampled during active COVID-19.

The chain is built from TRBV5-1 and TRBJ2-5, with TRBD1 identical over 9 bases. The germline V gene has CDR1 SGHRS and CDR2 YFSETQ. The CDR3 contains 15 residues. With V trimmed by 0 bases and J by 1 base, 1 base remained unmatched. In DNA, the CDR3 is TGCGCCAGCAGCTTGGGGGACAGGGCCCAAGAGACCCAGTACTTC. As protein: CASSLGDRAQETQYF.

The CDR3 DNA follows: TGTGCCAGCAGCTCCCGAGGGGGCAGCACAGATACGCAGTATTTT. It yields the protein CASSSRGGSTDTQYF. The chain couples TRBV7-9 to TRBJ2-3, with 7 bases lining up with TRBD1. Losses at the gene ends were 4 bases for V and 0 bases for J; bases not matched to a gene: 4. The CDR3 extends over 15 amino acids. From germline, CDR1 is SEHNR and CDR2 FQNEAQ (reference sequence).

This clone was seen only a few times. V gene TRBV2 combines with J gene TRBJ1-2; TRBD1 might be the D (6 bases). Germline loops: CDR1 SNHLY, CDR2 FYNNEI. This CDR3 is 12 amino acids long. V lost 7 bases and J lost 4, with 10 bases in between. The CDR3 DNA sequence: TGTGCCAGCATCTGGACAGCCTATGGCTACACCTTC. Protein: CASIWTAYGYTF.

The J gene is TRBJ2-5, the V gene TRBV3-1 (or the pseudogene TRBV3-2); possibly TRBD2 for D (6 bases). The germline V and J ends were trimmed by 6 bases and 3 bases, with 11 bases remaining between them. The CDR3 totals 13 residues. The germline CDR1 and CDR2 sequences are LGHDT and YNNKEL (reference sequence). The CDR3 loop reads CASRKSGEETQYF. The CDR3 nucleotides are TGTGCCAGCAGAAAATCGGGAGAAGAGACCCAGTACTTC.

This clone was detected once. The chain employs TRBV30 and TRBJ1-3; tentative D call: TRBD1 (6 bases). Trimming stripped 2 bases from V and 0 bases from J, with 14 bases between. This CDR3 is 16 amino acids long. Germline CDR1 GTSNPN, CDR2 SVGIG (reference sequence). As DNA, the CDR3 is TGTGCCTGGAGTCCTTGGACAGAAAGCTCTGGAAACACCATATATTTT. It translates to CAWSPWTESSGNTIYF. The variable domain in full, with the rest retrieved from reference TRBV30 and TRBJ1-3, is SQTIHQWPATLVQPVGSPLSLECTVEGTSNPNLYWYRQAAGRGLQLLFYSVGIGQISSEVPQNLSASRPQDRQFILSSKKLLLSDSGFYLCAWSPWTESSGNTIYFGEGSWLTVV.

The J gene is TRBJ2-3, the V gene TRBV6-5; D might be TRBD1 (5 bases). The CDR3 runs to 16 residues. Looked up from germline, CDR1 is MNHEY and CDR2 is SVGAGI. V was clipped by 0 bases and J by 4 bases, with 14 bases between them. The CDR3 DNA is TGTGCCAGCAGTTACTCTAGGGGCACCGCGGCAGATACGCAGTATTTT. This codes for CASSYSRGTAADTQYF.

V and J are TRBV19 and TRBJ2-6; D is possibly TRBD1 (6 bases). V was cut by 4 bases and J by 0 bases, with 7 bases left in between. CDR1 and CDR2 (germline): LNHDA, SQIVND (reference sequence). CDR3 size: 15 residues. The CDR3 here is CASSRTASGANVLTF. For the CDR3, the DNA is TGTGCCAGTAGTAGGACAGCCTCTGGGGCCAACGTCCTGACTTTC.

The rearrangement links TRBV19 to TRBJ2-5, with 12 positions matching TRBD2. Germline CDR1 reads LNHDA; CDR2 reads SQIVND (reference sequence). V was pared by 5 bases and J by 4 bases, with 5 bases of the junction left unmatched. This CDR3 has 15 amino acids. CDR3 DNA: TGTGCCAGTAGTCTCCGGACTAGCGGGGCAGAGACCCAGTACTTC. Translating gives CASSLRTSGAETQYF.

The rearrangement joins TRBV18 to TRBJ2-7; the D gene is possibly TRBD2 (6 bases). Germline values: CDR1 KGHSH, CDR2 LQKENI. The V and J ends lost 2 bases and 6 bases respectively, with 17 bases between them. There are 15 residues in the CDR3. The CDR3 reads CASSPRASAGGEQYF. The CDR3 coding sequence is TGTGCCAGCTCACCAAGGGCTAGCGCTGGGGGCGAGCAGTACTTC.

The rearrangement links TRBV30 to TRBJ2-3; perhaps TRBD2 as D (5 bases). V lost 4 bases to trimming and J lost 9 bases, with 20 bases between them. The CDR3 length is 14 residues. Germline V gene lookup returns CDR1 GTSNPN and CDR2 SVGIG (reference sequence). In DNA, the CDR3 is TGTGCCTGGAATAAGGGCGCTAGCCCTGGAACGCAGTATTTT. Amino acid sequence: CAWNKGASPGTQYF. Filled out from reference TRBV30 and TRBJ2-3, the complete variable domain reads SQTIHQWPATLVQPVGSPLSLECTVEGTSNPNLYWYRQAAGRGLQLLFYSVGIGQISSEVPQNLSASRPQDRQFILSSKKLLLSDSGFYLCAWNKGASPGTQYFGPGTRLTVL.

CDR3 sequence: CASSVLDRGWDNSPLHF. CDR3 coding DNA: TGTGCCAGCAGTGTGCTCGACAGGGGTTGGGATAATTCACCCCTCCACTTT. The chain recombines TRBV2 with TRBJ1-6, with 8 positions matching TRBD1. J was trimmed by 5 bases and V by 4 bases; bases with no gene match: 10. The germline CDR1 and CDR2 sequences are SNHLY and FYNNEI. CDR3 size: 17 residues.

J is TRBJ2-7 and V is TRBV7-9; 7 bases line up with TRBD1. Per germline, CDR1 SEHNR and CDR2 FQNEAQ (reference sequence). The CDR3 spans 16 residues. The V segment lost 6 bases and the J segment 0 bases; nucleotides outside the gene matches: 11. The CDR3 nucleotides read TGTGCCAGCAGTCTAAAAAGAGGGGGCCTCTCCTACGAGCAGTACTTC. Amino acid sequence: CASSLKRGGLSYEQYF.

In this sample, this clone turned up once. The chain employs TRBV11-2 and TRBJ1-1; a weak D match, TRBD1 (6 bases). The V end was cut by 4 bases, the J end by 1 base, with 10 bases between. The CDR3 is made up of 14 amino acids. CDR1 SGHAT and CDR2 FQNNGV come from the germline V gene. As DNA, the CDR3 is TGTGCCAGCAGCTACCGGGACAAGAACACTGAAGCTTTCTTT. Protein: CASSYRDKNTEAFF.

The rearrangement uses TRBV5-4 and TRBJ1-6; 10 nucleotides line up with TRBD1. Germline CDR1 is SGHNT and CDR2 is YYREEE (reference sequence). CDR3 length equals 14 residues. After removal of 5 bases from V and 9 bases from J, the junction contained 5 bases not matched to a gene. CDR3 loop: CASRSGQGFSPLHF. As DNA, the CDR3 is TGTGCCAGCAGGTCGGGACAGGGGTTTTCACCCCTCCACTTT.

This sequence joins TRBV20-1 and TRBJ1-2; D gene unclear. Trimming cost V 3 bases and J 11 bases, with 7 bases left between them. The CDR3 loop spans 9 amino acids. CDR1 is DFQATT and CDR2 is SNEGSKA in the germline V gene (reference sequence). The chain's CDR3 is CSASPHYTF. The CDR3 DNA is TGCAGTGCTAGTCCCCATTACACCTTC.

The CDR3 sequence is CASSLQGAVTEAFF. The CDR3 nucleotides are TGTGCCAGCAGTTTGCAGGGGGCCGTCACTGAAGCTTTCTTT. This chain joins TRBV28 and TRBJ1-1, with TRBD1 matching 8 bases. Trimming removed 3 bases from V and 4 bases from J; junction bases left unmatched: 4. The CDR3 runs to 14 residues. The germline gives CDR1 MDHEN, CDR2 SYDVKM.

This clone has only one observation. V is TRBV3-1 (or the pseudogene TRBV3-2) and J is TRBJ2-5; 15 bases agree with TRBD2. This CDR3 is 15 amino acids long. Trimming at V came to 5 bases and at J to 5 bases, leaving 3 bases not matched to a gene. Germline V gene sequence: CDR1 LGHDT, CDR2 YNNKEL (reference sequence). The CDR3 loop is CASSGLAGGVETQYF. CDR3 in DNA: TGTGCCAGCAGCGGACTAGCGGGGGGGGTTGAGACCCAGTACTTC.

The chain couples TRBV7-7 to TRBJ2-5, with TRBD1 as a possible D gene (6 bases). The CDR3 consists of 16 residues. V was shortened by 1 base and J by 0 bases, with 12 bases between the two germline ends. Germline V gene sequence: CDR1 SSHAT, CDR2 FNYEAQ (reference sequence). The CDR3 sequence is CASSLGVQGHQETQYF. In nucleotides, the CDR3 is TGTGCCAGCAGCTTAGGGGTACAGGGTCACCAAGAGACCCAGTACTTC.

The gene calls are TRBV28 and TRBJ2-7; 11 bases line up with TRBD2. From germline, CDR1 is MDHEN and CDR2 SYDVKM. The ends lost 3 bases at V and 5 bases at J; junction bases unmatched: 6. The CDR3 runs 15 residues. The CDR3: CASSFRTSGSDEQYF. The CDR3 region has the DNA TGTGCCAGCAGTTTTCGTACTAGCGGGAGCGACGAGCAGTACTTC. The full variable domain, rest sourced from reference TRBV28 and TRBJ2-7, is DVKVTQSSRYLVKRTGEKVFLECVQDMDHENMFWYRQDPGLGLRLIYFSYDVKMKEKGDIPEGYSVSREKKERFSLILESASTNQTSMYLCASSFRTSGSDEQYFGPGTRLTVT.

This CDR3 reads CATSRGQGENEQFF. The CDR3 nucleotides read TGTGCCACCAGCCGGGGACAGGGTGAGAATGAGCAGTTCTTC. The chain employs TRBV15 and TRBJ2-1, with 9 bases lining up with TRBD1. V gave up 5 bases and J gave up 7 bases; unmatched junction bases: 6. Per the germline V gene, CDR1 is LNHNV and CDR2 is YYDKDF (reference sequence). The CDR3 consists of 14 residues.